This T cell receptor (beta chain) was found in a study of control samples from healthy donors and cancer patients. TCRdb keeps only in-frame clones here, not all; method: immunoSEQ multiplex PCR. The table includes about 190,000 clones, about 89% detected once. The V gene's germline CDR1 is SGHDN and CDR2 FVKESK. V lost 4 bases and J 4 bases, leaving 13 bases between the germline ends. The CDR3 contains 14 residues. This clone has a handful of counts. Material for sequencing was blood. The origin of this receptor is a man aged 30 to 39 in good health. The chain uses TRBV14 and TRBJ1-2; unclear D gene. In DNA, the CDR3 is TGTGCCAGCAGCCCCCGCAGGATCCCCTATGGCTACACCTTC. This gives the protein CASSPRRIPYGYTF.